This T cell receptor beta chain is from a study of PD-L1 blockade in urothelial cancer. Background on the study: The study started patients on atezolizumab around 2014, giving 1,200 mg intravenously every 3 weeks. Males with urothelial cancer arising in the bladder constituted about nine tenths of the roughly 30 patients. Samples came from 3 weeks, at the second dose, and 6 weeks into treatment.

Time point reported: peripheral blood 6 weeks after treatment start. Patients each gave 1 to 8 samples, pretreatment and on-treatment. Generated by immunoSEQ multiplex PCR, the TCRdb table keeps only in-frame clones and is missing some. The sample consists of under 60,000 clones, around 87% of them appearing once. CDR3 length equals 17 residues. Germline CDR1 reads SNHLY; CDR2 reads FYNNEI. V lost 6 bases to trimming and J lost 7 bases; unmatched junction nucleotides: 15. This sequence joins TRBV2 and TRBJ1-4, with 9 bases matching TRBD1. The sample here was PBMCs, taken around atezolizumab (anti-PD-L1) treatment. The TCR originated in a man between 60 and 75 years old with urothelial cancer. Written as DNA, the CDR3 is TGTGCCAGCAGCCGGACCCAGGACAGGGGAGTTGGTGAAAAACTGTTTTTT. This gives the protein CASSRTQDRGVGEKLFF.